This T cell receptor beta chain was found in a study of blood T cell repertoires in COVID-19 (TCRdb year 2020). For the wider study: The collaborator samples originated in the United States, Italy and Spain and spanned the acute and convalescent phases of COVID-19. The material from the prospective study consisted of cDNA or gDNA derived from T cells, B-cell-depleted T cells, or PBMCs. The dataset comprised deeply sampled blood TCRbeta repertoires from subjects exposed to, actively infected with, or recovered from COVID-19. The repertoires were released in a freely available public database meant as a resource for research on the immune response to SARS-CoV-2. The samples were drawn from two sources: the first 160 participants of the ongoing ImmuneRACE study, and about 1,300 subjects contributed by 6 global collaborators. A de-identified subject ID, COVID-19 status, age in years and sex were almost always included in the sample metadata. HLA class I and class II types, where available, came from metadata supplied by the sample provider rather than from assay-based typing.

On the study overall, not on this receptor specifically: How much clinical and demographic metadata was included differed by source and by participant, and the metadata was provided uncurated.

TCRbeta CDR3 regions were amplified from genomic DNA using the immunoSEQ Assay, a bias-controlled multiplex PCR. Regarding the original processing steps: Within the assay, amplification of reference gene primers was used to estimate how many nucleated cells each sample contained. To quantify the absolute abundance of each unique TCRbeta CDR3 rearrangement, sequence reads were collapsed and filtered. Productive Simpson clonality was computed per sample as the square root of Simpson's diversity index over productive rearrangements. Held by TCRdb, this immuneACCESS table contains in-frame sequences only and omits some clones. Under half of the omission traces to an unresolved V gene where checked; the cause of the rest is unknown. V, J and clone size derive from that table, while D and trimming were established from the DNA sequence. This sample gives 20,000 to 25,000 clones in total; 75% to 85% of them show up just once. Around 48% of the sample rests with the top ten.

From the cysteine up to the phenylalanine, the CDR3 has a length of 11 residues. The entry retains the CDR3 DNA only, 33 bases that are in frame from base 1. V gives up 3 bases and J gives up 8 bases, and the segment between their germline ends measures 7 bases. Each collaborating institution followed its own protocols to collect whole blood in K2EDTA tubes. For TCRbeta analysis, collaborators shipped samples as frozen whole blood, isolated PBMCs, or DNA extracted from either of those sample types. In the case of this clone: Its antigen is unknown. Base-call qualities are not available, and no considerably larger clone is one nucleotide away.

This TCR was sampled from a man between 65 and 85 years old with acute or convalescent COVID-19. Recombination joined TRBV12-3 or TRBV12-4 with TRBJ1-1; no D segment can be confidently identified. The specimen was peripheral blood. The CDR3 region has the sequence CASSFEEEAFF. DNA sequence: TGTGCCAGCAGTTTCGAGGAGGAAGCTTTCTTT.